The 8 T cell receptor beta chains given below trace back to one sample, sequenced in a study of CD8 T cells in ankylosing spondylitis. Findings and limits, study-wide: Characteristic of ankylosing spondylitis blood, it appeared, was a TCR beta motif comprising roughly 8 highly homologous variants.

TCRdb recomputed calls from the 5' RACE reads with MiXCR, one row per CDR3 protein. The table lists about 220,000 distinct CDR3 sequences, about a sixth of them singletons. These receptors' antigens are unknown. The sequenced sample consisted of blood, either unsorted or a sorted T cell fraction (not recorded which). These receptors came from a male donor with ankylosing spondylitis.

J is TRBJ2-1 and V is TRBV6-5; D gene ambiguous. In germline, CDR1 is MNHEY, CDR2 SVGAGI. The length of the CDR3 is 11 residues. V lost 2 bases to trimming and J lost 9 bases, with 5 bases between them. The CDR3 here is CASSYKAEQFF. The CDR3 DNA sequence: TGTGCCAGCAGTTACAAGGCTGAGCAGTTCTTC.

This clonotype has more than one count but fewer than ten. V gene TRBV6-1 combines with J gene TRBJ2-3; tentative D call: TRBD1 (6 bases). Per germline, CDR1 MNHNS and CDR2 SASEGT. This CDR3 region has 16 residues. Trimming removed 6 bases from V and 4 bases from J, with 20 bases in between. Here the CDR3 reads CASSQQGNRAADTQYF. The CDR3, as DNA: TGTGCCAGCAGCCAACAGGGAAACCGGGCCGCAGATACGCAGTATTTT.

The chain carries TRBV7-9 and TRBJ2-7; 7 bases align to TRBD1. The CDR3 loop spans 13 amino acids. CDR1 is SEHNR and CDR2 is FQNEAQ in the germline V gene (reference sequence). Germline trimming cut 5 bases from V and 6 bases from J; bases unmatched to any gene: 7. CDR3 sequence: CASSPRQGPEQYF. The CDR3 nucleotides are TGTGCCAGCAGCCCCAGACAGGGTCCCGAGCAGTACTTC.

The chain recombines TRBV4-2 with TRBJ2-3; D possibly corresponds to TRBD1 (5 bases). The CDR3 is 16 residues long. V lost 4 bases, J lost 0 bases, and 14 bases lay in between. Germline assignment: CDR1 LGHNA and CDR2 YNFKEQ. CDR3 in amino acids: CASSPLGQPSTDTQYF. CDR3 DNA sequence: TGTGCCAGCAGCCCTCTGGGGCAGCCTAGCACAGATACGCAGTATTTT.

The rearrangement joins TRBV4-3 to TRBJ2-1, with 10 bases lining up with TRBD1. This CDR3 contains 17 residues. The V segment lost 4 bases and the J segment 2 bases; nucleotides outside the gene matches: 8. From germline, CDR1 is LGHNA and CDR2 YSLEER. The CDR3 reads CASSPWTGGGTYNEQFF. CDR3 nucleotides: TGCGCCAGCAGCCCGTGGACAGGGGGTGGGACCTACAATGAGCAGTTCTTC.

DNA for the CDR3: TGCAGTGCTAACCCTAGTCCCCTCCCCTTTGGCAATGAGCAGTTCTTC. It yields the protein CSANPSPLPFGNEQFF. This rearrangement joins TRBV20-1 to TRBJ2-1; D gene unclear. Germline lookup yields CDR1 DFQATT and CDR2 SNEGSKA (reference sequence). V gave up 4 bases and J gave up 6 bases, with 22 bases separating them. The CDR3 is 16 residues long.

The rearrangement links TRBV2 to TRBJ2-7; D gene uncertain. Germline V gives CDR1 SNHLY, CDR2 FYNNEI. Trimming took 1 base from V and 2 from J, leaving 9 bases between them. The CDR3 runs 14 residues. For the CDR3, the DNA is TGTGCCAGCAGTGAAGAGGGTAACGCCTACGAGCAGTACTTC. As protein: CASSEEGNAYEQYF.

The chain is built from TRBV7-9 and TRBJ2-7, with D possibly matching TRBD2 (6 bases). Germline CDR1 and CDR2: SEHNR and FQNEAQ (reference sequence). There are 15 residues in the CDR3. Between the trimmed V and J ends, which lost 5 bases and 2 bases, there was a span of 16 bases. The CDR3 region is CASSPGASETYEQYF. The CDR3, as DNA: TGTGCCAGCAGCCCAGGTGCTAGCGAAACCTACGAGCAGTACTTC. The full variable domain, with the rest looked up from reference TRBV7-9 and TRBJ2-7, is DTGVSQNPRHKITKRGQNVTFRCDPISEHNRLYWYRQTLGQGPEFLTYFQNEAQLEKSRLLSDRFSAERPKGSFSTLEIQRTEQGDSAMYLCASSPGASETYEQYFGPGTRLTVT.